The sequence of this TCR beta chain was determined in a study of T cell responses to AZD1222 COVID-19 vaccine. The count of this clone is one. Some clones are missing from TCRdb's copy, which holds only in-frame ones; the method was immunoSEQ multiplex PCR. The table shows 140,000 or so clones, with 70% to 90% occurring only once. Germline V gene lookup returns CDR1 SGHRS and CDR2 YFSETQ. V shed 4 bases and J shed 1 base, with 11 bases lying between them. CDR3 length: 14 residues. The chain joins TRBV5-1 to TRBJ2-5, with a weak D call TRBD1 (6 bases). The source of this sequence is an adult in good health. Sequencing used peripheral blood, obtained on day 0 of AZD1222 vaccination. The CDR3 nucleotides are TGCGCCAGCAGCGAAGGACAGTTCCAAGAGACCCAGTACTTC. Translating gives CASSEGQFQETQYF.